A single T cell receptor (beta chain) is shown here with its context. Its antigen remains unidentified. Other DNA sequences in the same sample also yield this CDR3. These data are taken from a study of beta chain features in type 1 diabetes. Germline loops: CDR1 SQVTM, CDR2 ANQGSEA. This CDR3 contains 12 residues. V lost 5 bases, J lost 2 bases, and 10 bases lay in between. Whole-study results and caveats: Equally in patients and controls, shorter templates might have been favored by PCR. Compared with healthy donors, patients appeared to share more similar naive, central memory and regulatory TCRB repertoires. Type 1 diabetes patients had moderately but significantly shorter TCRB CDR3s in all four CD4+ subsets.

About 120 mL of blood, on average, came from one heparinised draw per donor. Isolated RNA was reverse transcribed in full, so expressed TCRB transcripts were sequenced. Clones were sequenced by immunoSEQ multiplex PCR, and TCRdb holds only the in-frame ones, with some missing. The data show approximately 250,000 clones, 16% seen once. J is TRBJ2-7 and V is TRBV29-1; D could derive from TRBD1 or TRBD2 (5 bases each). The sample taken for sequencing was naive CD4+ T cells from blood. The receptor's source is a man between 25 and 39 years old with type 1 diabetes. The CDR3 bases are TGCAGCGTTCGGCAGGGACCCTACGAGCAGTACTTC. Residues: CSVRQGPYEQYF.